A selection of T cell receptor beta chains follows, all from one sample in a study of blood T cell repertoires in COVID-19. Repertoires were generated with immunoSEQ multiplex PCR, while TCRdb's copy carries only in-frame clones and drops some. This table has about 250,000 clones, just over 85% appearing once. The specimen was PBMCs or T cells enriched from blood (not recorded which). The source is a man aged 18 to 30 who had recovered from COVID-19. CDR3s include the opening cysteine and the closing phenylalanine or tryptophan. Each record gives: clone size, D gene, J gene, V gene, CDR3 DNA, CDR3 protein. A D gene is named only where the DNA matches it firmly. Some rows mark clone size as missing; the rest say once, few, many or name a class of expanded clone.

size: NA; D: TRBD1; J: TRBJ1-5; V: TRBV24-1; DNA: TGTGCCACCAGTGATTCCGGGACAGGGATTAGCAATCAGCCCCAGCATTTT; CDR3: CATSDSGTGISNQPQHF
size: NA; D: NA; J: TRBJ1-6; V: TRBV19; DNA: TGTGCCAGTATGAGGCCAGGGGATAATTCACCCCTCCACTTT; CDR3: CASMRPGDNSPLHF
size: few; D: TRBD2; J: TRBJ2-5; V: TRBV27; DNA: TGTGCCAGCAGTTTATCCCCTAGCGGACAAGAGACCCAGTACTTC; CDR3: CASSLSPSGQETQYF
size: NA; D: NA; J: TRBJ1-5; V: TRBV3-1/TRBV3-2; DNA: TGTGCCAGCAGCCAAGGGGCAGGGGGCAATCAGCCCCAGCATTTT; CDR3: CASSQGAGGNQPQHF
size: NA; D: TRBD2; J: TRBJ2-1; V: TRBV30; DNA: TGTGCCTGGAGCGACTTAGCGGGAGTAAGTTTAGCCTACAATGAGCAGTTCTTC; CDR3: CAWSDLAGVSLAYNEQFF
size: NA; D: TRBD1; J: TRBJ2-3; V: TRBV14; DNA: TGTGCCAGCAGCCACCGAAGGACAGGGGTTGGGGATACGCAGTATTTT; CDR3: CASSHRRTGVGDTQYF
size: few; D: TRBD1; J: TRBJ2-5; V: TRBV19; DNA: TGTGCCAGCGGGACAGGGGACCAAGAGACCCAGTACTTC; CDR3: CASGTGDQETQYF
size: NA; D: NA; J: TRBJ1-5; V: TRBV10-3; DNA: TGTGCCATCGGAGGGAGCAATCAGCCCCAGCATTTT; CDR3: CAIGGSNQPQHF
size: NA; D: NA; J: TRBJ1-5; V: TRBV30; DNA: TGTGCCTGGAGTGGACAGGTCAATCAGCCCCAGCATTTT; CDR3: CAWSGQVNQPQHF
size: NA; D: NA; J: TRBJ1-6; V: TRBV27; DNA: TGTGCCAGCAGTTTTTCCAGGGCGAATTCACCCCTCCACTTT; CDR3: CASSFSRANSPLHF
size: NA; D: TRBD2; J: TRBJ2-5; V: TRBV5-1; DNA: TGCGCCAGCGGACTAGTCGGTGAGACCCAGTACTTC; CDR3: CASGLVGETQYF
size: NA; D: NA; J: TRBJ1-4; V: TRBV12-5; DNA: TGTGCTAGTGGTTTGGTACCAATGGTCCCGCGCTGGGAAAAACTGTTTTTT; CDR3: CASGLVPMVPRWEKLFF
size: NA; D: TRBD1; J: TRBJ1-1; V: TRBV25-1; DNA: TGTGCCAGCAGTTGGTCGGGACAGGGGGCGCGCACTGAAGCTTTCTTT; CDR3: CASSWSGQGARTEAFF
size: NA; D: TRBD1; J: TRBJ2-7; V: TRBV10-3; DNA: TGTGCCATCAGTGAGTCGACAGGGGGCTACGAGCAGTACTTC; CDR3: CAISESTGGYEQYF
size: once; D: TRBD1; J: TRBJ1-2; V: TRBV6-6; DNA: TGTGCCAGCACCTGGGGTTACAGGGGCGATGATGGCTACACCTTC; CDR3: CASTWGYRGDDGYTF
size: NA; D: TRBD2; J: TRBJ2-5; V: TRBV12-5; DNA: TGTGCTAGTGGTCCCGGACTAGCGGGTGGGGAGACCCAGTACTTC; CDR3: CASGPGLAGGETQYF